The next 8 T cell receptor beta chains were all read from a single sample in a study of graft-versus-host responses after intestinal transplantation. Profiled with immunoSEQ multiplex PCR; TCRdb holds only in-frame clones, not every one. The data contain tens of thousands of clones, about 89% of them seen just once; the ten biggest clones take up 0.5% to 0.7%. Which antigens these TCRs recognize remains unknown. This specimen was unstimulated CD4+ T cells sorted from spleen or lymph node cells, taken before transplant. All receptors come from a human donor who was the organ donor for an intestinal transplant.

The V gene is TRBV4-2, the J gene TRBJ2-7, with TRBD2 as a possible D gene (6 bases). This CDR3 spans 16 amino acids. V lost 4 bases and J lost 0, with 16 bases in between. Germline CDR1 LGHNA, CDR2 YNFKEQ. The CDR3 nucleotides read TGTGCCAGCAGCCCGAGATTGGGACTGAGCTCCTACGAGCAGTACTTC. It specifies CASSPRLGLSSYEQYF.

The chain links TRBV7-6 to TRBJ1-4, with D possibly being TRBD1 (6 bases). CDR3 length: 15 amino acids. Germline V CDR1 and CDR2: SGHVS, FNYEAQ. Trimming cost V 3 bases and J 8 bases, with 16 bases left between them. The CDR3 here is CASSFSGAEGEKLFF. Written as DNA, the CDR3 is TGTGCCAGCAGCTTCTCAGGGGCCGAAGGAGAAAAACTGTTTTTT.

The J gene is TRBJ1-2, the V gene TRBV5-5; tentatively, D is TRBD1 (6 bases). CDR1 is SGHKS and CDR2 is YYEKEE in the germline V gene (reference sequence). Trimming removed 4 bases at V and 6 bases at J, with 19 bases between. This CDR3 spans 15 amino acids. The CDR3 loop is CASSKSGEKLHGYTF. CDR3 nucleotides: TGTGCCAGCAGCAAATCAGGGGAGAAACTCCATGGCTACACCTTC.

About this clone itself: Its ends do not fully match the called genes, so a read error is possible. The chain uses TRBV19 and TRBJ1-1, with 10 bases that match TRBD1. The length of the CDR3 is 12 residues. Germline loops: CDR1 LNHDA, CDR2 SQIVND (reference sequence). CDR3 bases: TGTGCCAGTAGTCCGACCGGGACAGGGGCGTCCTTT. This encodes CASSPTGTGASF.

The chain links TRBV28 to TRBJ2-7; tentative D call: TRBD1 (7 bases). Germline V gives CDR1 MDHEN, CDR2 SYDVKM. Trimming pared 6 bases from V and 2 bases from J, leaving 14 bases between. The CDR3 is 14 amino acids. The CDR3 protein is CASSPQGGTYEQYF. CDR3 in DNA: TGTGCCAGCAGCCCGCAGGGGGGCACCTACGAGCAGTACTTC.

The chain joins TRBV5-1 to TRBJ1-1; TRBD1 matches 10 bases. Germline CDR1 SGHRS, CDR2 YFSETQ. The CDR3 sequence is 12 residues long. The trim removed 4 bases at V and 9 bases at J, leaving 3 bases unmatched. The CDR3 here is CASSPDRGQAFF. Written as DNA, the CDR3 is TGCGCCAGCAGCCCCGACAGGGGGCAAGCTTTCTTT.

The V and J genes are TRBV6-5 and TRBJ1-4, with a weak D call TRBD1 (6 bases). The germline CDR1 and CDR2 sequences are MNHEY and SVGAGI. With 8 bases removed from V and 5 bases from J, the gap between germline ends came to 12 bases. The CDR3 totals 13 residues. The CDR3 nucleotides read TGTGCCAGCCGGGGGGGGCTAAATGAAAAACTGTTTTTT. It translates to CASRGGLNEKLFF.

The CDR3 region is CASRPGQVSSYEQYF. In DNA form, the CDR3 reads TGTGCCAGCCGTCCGGGACAGGTGAGCTCCTACGAGCAGTACTTC. The chain uses TRBV27 and TRBJ2-7, with 8 bases identical to TRBD1. V was pared by 8 bases and J by 0 bases, with 9 bases of the junction left unmatched. Germline V gene lookup returns CDR1 MNHEY and CDR2 SMNVEV (reference sequence). The CDR3 is 15 amino acids.